This TCR beta chain was identified during a study of CD8+CD57+ T cells in acquired aplastic anemia. Study-level background: 3.2 ug was the average amount of DNA from sorted CD4+ and CD8+ cells. Whole-study findings and limits: Patients and controls had CD8+ Simpson's diversity values that were not significantly distinct. Patients and controls shared twenty-nine CD8+ CDR3 sequences.

CDR1 is SGHNT and CDR2 is YENEEA in the germline V gene. The CDR3 contains 16 residues. V lost 4 bases and J lost 7; bases outside the gene matches: 10. Using genomic DNA as the template, TCR beta VDJ and CDR3 profiling was carried out. TCRdb processed the reads anew with MiXCR; each CDR3 protein has one entry. The sample comprises approximately 180,000 distinct CDR3 sequences, nearly 65% of which are singletons, and approximately 42% rests with the top ten. Whoever was chosen for sequencing had shown CD8+CD57+ cell expansion by flow cytometry. At blood sampling, none of the patients had yet received therapy. In regard to this clonotype: The target antigen is unknown.

This TCR derives from a human donor with aplastic anemia. Sequences were obtained from sorted CD4+, CD8+, or CD8+CD57+ T cells (not recorded which) from PBMCs. The chain links TRBV11-3 to TRBJ2-1, with TRBD1 identical over 10 bases. CDR3 bases: TGTGCCAGCAGCTCCAGGTCGGGACAGGGGTTGAATGAGCAGTTCTTC. This translates into CASSSRSGQGLNEQFF.